This T cell receptor (beta chain) was obtained from a study of tumor-infiltrating lymphocytes in oesophageal squamous cell carcinoma. One entry per CDR3 protein results from TCRdb running MiXCR on the PCR reads. This sample yields 9,500 or so distinct CDR3 sequences, of which around 54% are seen a single time; approximately 38% belongs to the top ten. CDR3 size: 14 residues. The V gene is TRBV12-3 or TRBV12-4, the J gene TRBJ2-5; 8 bases line up with TRBD2. Matching the DNA end better, TRBJ2-1 makes the J call doubtful. This TCR derives from a female donor with esophageal squamous cell carcinoma. The source material was esophageal tumor tissue. Written as DNA, the CDR3 is TGTGCCAGCAGTCTCGGGGGGGCCAAGGCTGAGCAGTTCTTC. Translating gives CASSLGGAKAEQFF.